Below, one TCR beta chain is given with its context. With 0 bases clipped from V and 6 bases from J, the junction kept 6 bases outside the gene matches. There are 16 residues in the CDR3. Germline-derived CDR1 and CDR2 are MNHEY and SVGAGI. The sample is drawn from a study of T cell changes during pregnancy in multiple sclerosis. Using immunoSEQ multiplex PCR, the repertoire was profiled, and TCRdb retains in-frame clones only, with some absent. Counted here are fewer than 80,000 clones, 94% occurring once; the ten biggest clones make up 0.13% to 0.15%. The sequenced sample was CD4+ T cells from peripheral blood mononuclear cells, obtained after pregnancy. The chain links TRBV6-5 to TRBJ2-7; 12 nucleotides match TRBD1. The receptor's source is a female donor with multiple sclerosis, enrolled in a pregnancy study. CDR3 in DNA: TGTGCCAGCAGTTACTCCCCCGGGACAGGGGGCGTCGAGCAGTACTTC. Amino acid sequence: CASSYSPGTGGVEQYF.